This entry is about one T cell receptor (beta chain). The antigen is unknown. TCRdb re-analysed the 5' RACE reads in MiXCR, keeping a single row per CDR3 protein. The repertoire has about 7,200 distinct CDR3 sequences, roughly 40% of them found once; the top ten carry roughly 4.7%. The CDR3 spans 14 residues. Germline-derived CDR1 and CDR2 are LGHNA and YNFKEQ. Trimming took 4 bases from V and 8 from J; bases not matched to a gene: 5. CD4+CD45RO+CD25- cells were isolated as memory CD4+ T cells. General study points: The larger-cohort validation was restricted to a single TCR beta V-J rearrangement rather than whole repertoires. Tumor Treg TCRs overlapped most with tumor naive CD4+ cells. The TCR gene usage of tumor memory CD4+ T cells clustered together with blood and lymph node memory CD4+ cells and with lymph node naive CD4+ cells.

The chain carries TRBV4-2 and TRBJ2-2; the match to TRBD1 covers 9 bases. This clonotype was sampled from a female donor with breast cancer. The sequenced sample was memory CD4+ T cells sorted from blood. Subset in this sample: memory CD4+ T cells, CD4+CD45RO+CD25-. In nucleotides, the CDR3 is TGTGCCAGCAGCCGGGACAGGGAAAGAGGGGAGCTGTTTTTT. Protein sequence: CASSRDRERGELFF.